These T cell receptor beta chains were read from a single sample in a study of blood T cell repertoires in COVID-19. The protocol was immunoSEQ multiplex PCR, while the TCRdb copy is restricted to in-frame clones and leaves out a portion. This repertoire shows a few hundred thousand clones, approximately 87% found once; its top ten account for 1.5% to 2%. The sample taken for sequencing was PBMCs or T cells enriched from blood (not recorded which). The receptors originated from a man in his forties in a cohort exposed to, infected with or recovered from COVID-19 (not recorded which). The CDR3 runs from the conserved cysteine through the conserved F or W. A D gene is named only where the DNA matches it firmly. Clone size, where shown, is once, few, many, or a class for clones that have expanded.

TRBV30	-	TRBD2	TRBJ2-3	TGTGCCTGGAGTGTAGGGACTAGTCTCACAGATACGCAGTATTTT	CAWSVGTSLTDTQYF
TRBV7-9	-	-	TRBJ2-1	TGTGCCAGCAGCTTAGAAGGGGGGGCTGAGCAGTTCTTC	CASSLEGGAEQFF
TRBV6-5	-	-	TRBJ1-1	TGTGCCAGCAGATCAGGGCCCACTGAAGCTTTCTTT	CASRSGPTEAFF
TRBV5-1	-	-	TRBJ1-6	TGCGCCAGCAGCTTGGTCCCCATCAGGGGAAGTTCACCCCTCCACTTT	CASSLVPIRGSSPLHF
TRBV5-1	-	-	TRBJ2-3	TGCGCCAGCAGCCTCCGGGGAGGAGAAGATACGCAGTATTTT	CASSLRGGEDTQYF
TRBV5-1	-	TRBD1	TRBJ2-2	TGCGCCAGCAGCTGGGACAGGGCGAACACCGGGGAGCTGTTTTTT	CASSWDRANTGELFF
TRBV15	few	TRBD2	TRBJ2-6	TGTGCCACCAGCGGTAGCGGGAGGGGAGGGGCCAACGTCCTGACTTTC	CATSGSGRGGANVLTF
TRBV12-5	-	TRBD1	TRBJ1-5	TGTGCTAGTGGTGCACCGGGACAGGAGTCCAATCAGCCCCAGCATTTT	CASGAPGQESNQPQHF
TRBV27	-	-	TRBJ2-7	TGTGCCAGCAGTTCCCCTTCGGTTAGCTCCTACGAGCAGTACTTC	CASSSPSVSSYEQYF
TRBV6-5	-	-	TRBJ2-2	TGTGCCACGTCAGCGGCCCTAGGTGGCGGGGAGCTGTTTTTT	CATSAALGGGELFF
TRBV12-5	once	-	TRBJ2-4	TGTGCTAGTGGTCCCCCGAGCGGGACATCAAACATTCAGTACTTC	CASGPPSGTSNIQYF
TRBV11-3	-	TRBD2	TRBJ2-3	TGTGCCAGCAGCTTAGGCGGGAGGGCCTTCGATACGCAGTATTTT	CASSLGGRAFDTQYF
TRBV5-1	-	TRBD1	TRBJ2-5	TGCGCCAGCAGCCCCCGAGGGGACAGTTCCAAAGAGACCCAGTACTTC	CASSPRGDSSKETQYF
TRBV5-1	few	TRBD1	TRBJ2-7	TGCGCCAGCATGTTTGAGGGGGCGATGGAGCAGTACTTC	CASMFEGAMEQYF
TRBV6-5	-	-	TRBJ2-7	TGTGCCAACTCCGACTCCTACGAGCAGTACTTC	CANSDSYEQYF
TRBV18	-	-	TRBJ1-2	TGTGCCAGCTCTCCCCTGGGGACTGACATTCGGCACTATGGCTACACCTTC	CASSPLGTDIRHYGYTF
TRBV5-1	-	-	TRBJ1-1	TGCGCCAGCACAAACGCGGTGAACACTGAAGCTTTCTTT	CASTNAVNTEAFF
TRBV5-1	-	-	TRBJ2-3	TGCGCCAGCAGCTTGGTCGCAGGGGATACGCAGTATTTT	CASSLVAGDTQYF
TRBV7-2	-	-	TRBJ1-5	TGTGCCAGCAGCGTTCAGGGATCACAGCCCCAGCATTTT	CASSVQGSQPQHF
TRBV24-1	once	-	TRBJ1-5	TGTGCCACCAGTGACCCGAATCAGCCCCAGCATTTT	CATSDPNQPQHF
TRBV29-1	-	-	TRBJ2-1	TGCAGCGTTGGAGGGCGCTACAATGAGCAGTTCTTC	CSVGGRYNEQFF
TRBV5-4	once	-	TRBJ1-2	TGTGCCAGCAGCTTGGGTACAGAATCCCTTTATGGCTACACCTTC	CASSLGTESLYGYTF